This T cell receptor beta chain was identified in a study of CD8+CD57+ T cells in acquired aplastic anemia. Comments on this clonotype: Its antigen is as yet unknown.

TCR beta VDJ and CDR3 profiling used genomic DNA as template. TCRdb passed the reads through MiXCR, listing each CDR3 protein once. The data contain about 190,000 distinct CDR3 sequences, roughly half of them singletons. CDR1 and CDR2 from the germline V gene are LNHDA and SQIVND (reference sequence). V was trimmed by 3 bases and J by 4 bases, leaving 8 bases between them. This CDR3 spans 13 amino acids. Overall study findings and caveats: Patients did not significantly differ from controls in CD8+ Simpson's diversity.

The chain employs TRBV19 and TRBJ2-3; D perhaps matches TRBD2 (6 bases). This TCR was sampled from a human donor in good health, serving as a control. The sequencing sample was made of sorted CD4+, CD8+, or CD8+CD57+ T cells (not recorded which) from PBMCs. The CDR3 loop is CASSISGADTQYF. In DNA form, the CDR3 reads TGTGCCAGTAGTATTAGCGGTGCAGATACGCAGTATTTT.